This passage covers 25 T cell receptor beta chains from one sample sequenced in a study of cytomegalovirus exposure and HLA in healthy donors. Researchers ran the PCR with 60 Vbeta and 13 Jbeta primers. This table comes from immunoSEQ multiplex PCR, and its TCRdb copy is limited to in-frame clones, with some not included. The sample has about 150,000 clones, around 80% seen once; the top ten hold 4%. Sequenced sample: PBMCs. Source of these receptors: a woman in her forties in good health and CMV-seronegative.

The rearrangement uses TRBV27 and TRBJ2-7; the match to TRBD2 covers 7 bases. Germline V CDR1 and CDR2: MNHEY, SMNVEV (reference sequence). V gave up 6 bases and J gave up 6 bases; unmatched junction bases: 14. The CDR3 loop spans 15 amino acids. The CDR3 reads CASSTHGGRGSEQYF. The CDR3 DNA sequence: TGTGCCAGCAGCACCCACGGCGGGAGAGGGTCCGAGCAGTACTTC.

This clone was seen a single time. The CDR3 DNA sequence: TGTGCCAGCGGACCCATAAGAACAGGTTATGGCTACACCTTC. It codes for CASGPIRTGYGYTF. The chain combines TRBV5-6 with TRBJ1-2; maybe TRBD1 (5 bases). This CDR3 contains 14 residues. The V gene lost 7 bases and the J gene lost 5 bases, with 18 bases spanning the gap. The V gene's germline CDR1 is SGHDT and CDR2 YYEEEE.

The chain uses TRBV5-6 and TRBJ1-1; a possible D gene is TRBD1 (5 bases). Trimming pared 0 bases from V and 3 bases from J, leaving 9 bases between. The CDR3 totals 14 residues. Looked up from germline, CDR1 is SGHDT and CDR2 is YYEEEE. CDR3 nucleotides: TGTGCCAGCAGCTTGGGCCAGGGCTACACTGAAGCTTTCTTT. Translated, it gives CASSLGQGYTEAFF.

The V call is TRBV2, the J call TRBJ1-1; D may be TRBD1 (6 bases). The CDR3 is 17 amino acids. V was shortened by 8 bases and J by 0 bases, with 22 bases between the two germline ends. Germline CDR1 is SNHLY and CDR2 is FYNNEI. CDR3 protein: CASPQGGGRTLNTEAFF. CDR3 DNA sequence: TGTGCCAGCCCACAAGGGGGGGGCCGAACCTTGAACACTGAAGCTTTCTTT.

The chain combines TRBV2 with TRBJ2-2, with D tentatively TRBD1 (5 bases). The length of the CDR3 is 15 residues. V dropped 3 bases and J dropped 4 bases, with 12 bases sitting between them. Germline CDR1 is SNHLY and CDR2 is FYNNEI. CDR3 nucleotide sequence: TGTGCCAGCAGTGAGGTCGGACAACTCACCGGGGAGCTGTTTTTT. Translation: CASSEVGQLTGELFF.

V gene TRBV11-3 combines with J gene TRBJ2-2; tentative D call: TRBD2 (6 bases). Germline values: CDR1 SGHNT, CDR2 YENEEA. The CDR3 contains 15 residues. The V end lost 1 base, the J end lost 2 bases, and 8 bases lay between the germline ends. CDR3 nucleotide sequence: TGTGCCAGCAGCTTAGCAGGGACTAACACCGGGGAGCTGTTTTTT. Protein sequence: CASSLAGTNTGELFF.

This rearrangement joins TRBV6-1 to TRBJ1-4, with D tentatively TRBD1 (6 bases). Germline V gene lookup returns CDR1 MNHNS and CDR2 SASEGT. Trimming stripped 2 bases from V and 4 bases from J, with 11 bases between. This CDR3 comprises 15 residues. The CDR3 protein is CASSERTVGNEKLFF. The CDR3 region has the DNA TGTGCCAGCAGTGAAAGGACAGTGGGTAATGAAAAACTGTTTTTT.

This clone appeared a single time. The chain recombines TRBV10-1 with TRBJ1-6; D uncertain. CDR1 is WNHNN and CDR2 is SYGVQD in the germline V gene (reference sequence). The V end lost 9 bases, the J end lost 7 bases, and 4 bases lay between the germline ends. The CDR3 has 10 amino acids. CDR3 in amino acids: CARANSPLHF. Written as DNA, the CDR3 is TGCGCCAGGGCCAATTCACCCCTCCACTTT.

CDR3 DNA: TGTGCCAGCAGCTTAACCGGGACAGGTCTTAATGAAAAACTGTTTTTT. Protein product: CASSLTGTGLNEKLFF. The chain recombines TRBV28 with TRBJ1-4; 8 positions agree with TRBD1. Germline CDR1 MDHEN, CDR2 SYDVKM. With V trimmed by 6 bases and J by 4 bases, 10 bases remained unmatched. The CDR3 covers 16 residues.

The chain is built from TRBV27 and TRBJ2-1, with 11 bases aligning to TRBD2. This CDR3 is 15 amino acids long. Germline loops: CDR1 MNHEY, CDR2 SMNVEV (reference sequence). V was pared by 5 bases and J by 7 bases, with 7 bases of the junction left unmatched. This CDR3 reads CASSVGLAGINEQFF. Written as DNA, the CDR3 is TGTGCCAGCAGTGTCGGACTAGCGGGTATAAATGAGCAGTTCTTC.

The chain has TRBV5-8 and TRBJ2-2; TRBD1 is a possible D gene (6 bases). The V and J ends lost 4 bases and 3 bases respectively, with 10 bases between them. Germline CDR1 SGHTS, CDR2 YDEGEE. This CDR3 is 14 amino acids long. The CDR3 loop reads CASSVQGYTGELFF. In nucleotides, the CDR3 is TGTGCCAGCAGCGTACAGGGTTACACCGGGGAGCTGTTTTTT.

The CDR3 DNA reads TGTGCCAGCGGAGGAAATCTAGAAGAGACCCAGTACTTC. It is translated as CASGGNLEETQYF. The chain uses TRBV2 and TRBJ2-5; D perhaps matches TRBD2 (5 bases). The CDR3 has 13 residues. V was shortened by 8 bases and J by 3 bases, with 13 bases between the two germline ends. Germline lookup yields CDR1 SNHLY and CDR2 FYNNEI.

The gene calls are TRBV5-6 and TRBJ2-5; perhaps TRBD2 as D (7 bases). Germline values: CDR1 SGHDT, CDR2 YYEEEE. The length of the CDR3 is 14 residues. Trimming cost V 0 bases and J 7 bases, with 13 bases left between them. The CDR3 is CASSLAAGAVTQYF. CDR3 DNA: TGTGCCAGCAGCTTGGCTGCGGGGGCGGTGACCCAGTACTTC.

The rearrangement uses TRBV19 and TRBJ1-1, with a possible D match to TRBD1 (5 bases). This CDR3 has 15 residues. The V gene lost 4 bases and the J gene lost 1 base, with 13 bases spanning the gap. Germline values: CDR1 LNHDA, CDR2 SQIVND (reference sequence). As DNA, the CDR3 is TGTGCCAGTAGTAAAGGACACTCGGCGAACACTGAAGCTTTCTTT. Protein sequence: CASSKGHSANTEAFF. The full variable domain, rest sourced from reference TRBV19 and TRBJ1-1, is DGGITQSPKYLFRKEGQNVTLSCEQNLNHDAMYWYRQDPGQGLRLIYYSQIVNDFQKGDIAEGYSVSREKKESFPLTVTSAQKNPTAFYLCASSKGHSANTEAFFGQGTRLTVV.

The J gene is TRBJ1-1, the V gene TRBV5-1; D is perhaps TRBD1 (6 bases). The CDR3 totals 16 residues. The V end was cut by 0 bases, the J end by 4 bases, with 16 bases between. Germline V gives CDR1 SGHRS, CDR2 YFSETQ. The CDR3 spells CASSLDAGGAGTEAFF. The CDR3 region has the DNA TGCGCCAGCAGCTTGGACGCGGGGGGCGCGGGCACTGAAGCTTTCTTT.

The rearrangement uses TRBV30 and TRBJ1-2; D unclear. The germline V gene has CDR1 GTSNPN and CDR2 SVGIG (reference sequence). This CDR3 has 13 residues. The V gene lost 3 bases and the J gene lost 6 bases, with 14 bases spanning the gap. The CDR3 sequence: CAWSPSPADGYTF. The DNA of the CDR3 is TGTGCCTGGAGCCCCAGCCCGGCGGATGGCTACACCTTC.

The sample holds a few counts of this clone. The chain employs TRBV6-5 and TRBJ1-3; no reliable D call. Germline loops: CDR1 MNHEY, CDR2 SVGAGI. This CDR3 contains 15 residues. Trimming removed 4 bases from V and 0 bases from J, with 10 bases in between. This CDR3 is CASSSTTYSGNTIYF. The CDR3 bases are TGTGCCAGCAGTTCTACGACTTACTCTGGAAACACCATATATTTT.

The chain is built from TRBV5-1 and TRBJ2-3; 7 positions match TRBD2. Losses at the gene ends were 0 bases for V and 4 bases for J; bases not matched to a gene: 2. The CDR3 has 14 residues. Germline assignment: CDR1 SGHRS and CDR2 YFSETQ. The CDR3 sequence is CASSLGEGADTQYF. In nucleotides, the CDR3 is TGCGCCAGCAGCTTGGGGGAGGGCGCAGATACGCAGTATTTT.

The V gene is TRBV29-1, the J gene TRBJ2-7; weak D call: TRBD2 (6 bases). The V and J ends lost 2 bases and 3 bases respectively, with 17 bases between them. Germline V lookup: CDR1 SQVTM, CDR2 ANQGSEA. CDR3 length: 15 residues. The CDR3 is CSVEFSGVVCYEQYF. The CDR3 bases are TGCAGCGTTGAATTCTCGGGGGTCGTCTGCTACGAGCAGTACTTC.

The chain uses TRBV10-2 and TRBJ2-2; TRBD1 matches 7 bases. The germline V gene encodes CDR1 WSHSY and CDR2 SAAADI. J was trimmed by 1 base and V by 8 bases; bases with no gene match: 7. CDR3 length: 15 residues. The CDR3 loop is CASGLRTGNTGELFF. CDR3 in DNA: TGCGCCAGCGGGCTCCGGACAGGGAACACCGGGGAGCTGTTTTTT.

This clone was counted once. This rearrangement joins TRBV29-1 to TRBJ1-5; no clear D gene. The CDR3 loop spans 14 amino acids. Germline V gene lookup returns CDR1 SQVTM and CDR2 ANQGSEA. Trimming took 5 bases from V and 7 from J, leaving 18 bases between them. In nucleotides, the CDR3 is TGCAGCGTTTCTACCGGGGTCAGCATCCAGCCCCAGCATTTT. Protein: CSVSTGVSIQPQHF.

This clone was seen more than once but under ten times. The rearrangement uses TRBV2 and TRBJ1-1, with a tentative D call TRBD1 (6 bases). Deletions cut 1 base from V and 9 bases from J, with 12 bases between. Germline V gives CDR1 SNHLY, CDR2 FYNNEI. The length of the CDR3 is 13 residues. Here the CDR3 DNA reads TGTGCCAGCAGTGAAGACCAGGGGAGTAAAGCTTTCTTT. Protein sequence: CASSEDQGSKAFF.

CDR3 sequence: CAWSGGGLANTGELFF. The CDR3 DNA follows: TGTGCCTGGAGTGGGGGGGGACTAGCGAACACCGGGGAGCTGTTTTTT. The J gene is TRBJ2-2, the V gene TRBV30, with TRBD2 identical over 8 bases. The germline CDR1 and CDR2 sequences are GTSNPN and SVGIG (reference sequence). This CDR3 has 16 residues. The V gene end was trimmed by 1 base and the J gene end by 0 bases; junction bases not matched to a gene: 4.

A few counts support this clone. This chain connects TRBV30 to TRBJ2-7; D may be TRBD2 (5 bases). CDR1 GTSNPN and CDR2 SVGIG come from the germline V gene (reference sequence). With 2 bases removed from V and 5 bases from J, the gap between germline ends came to 13 bases. The CDR3 is 13 amino acids. CDR3 in DNA: TGTGCCTGGAGTCCAACTAGTTACGACGAGCAGTACTTC. Protein: CAWSPTSYDEQYF.

The rearrangement uses TRBV5-4 and TRBJ2-7; no reliable D call. This CDR3 has 14 residues. The germline V gene encodes CDR1 SGHNT and CDR2 YYREEE (reference sequence). Trimming shortened V by 4 bases and J by 2 bases, and 13 bases separated the two germline ends. The chain's CDR3 is CASSMWHAPYEQYF. The CDR3 bases are TGTGCCAGCAGCATGTGGCACGCCCCCTACGAGCAGTACTTC.